These 27 T cell receptor beta chains were sequenced from one sample in a study of shared clonotypes between healthy human individuals. Repertoires were generated with immunoSEQ multiplex PCR, while TCRdb's copy carries only in-frame clones and drops some. The sample lists roughly 500,000 clones, about 95% seen once, with less than 0.06% in the top ten. What was sequenced was naive CD4+ T cells sorted from blood. This sample's subset: CD45RA+ positively selected. These receptor sequences come from a woman in her 30s in good health.

V gene TRBV28 combines with J gene TRBJ1-4; 7 bases line up with TRBD1. Trimming took 6 bases from V and 8 from J; bases not matched to a gene: 9. CDR3 length: 14 amino acids. The germline V gene encodes CDR1 MDHEN and CDR2 SYDVKM. CDR3 coding DNA: TGTGCCAGCAGATCAGGGGGGAGCATCGAAAAACTGTTTTTT. This encodes CASRSGGSIEKLFF.

Points on this clone: Different DNA sequences within this sample yield the same CDR3. The chain has TRBV28 and TRBJ2-3; 8 bases are a match to TRBD1. The trim removed 6 bases at V and 3 bases at J, leaving 8 bases unmatched. CDR3 length equals 15 residues. Germline V gene lookup returns CDR1 MDHEN and CDR2 SYDVKM. CDR3 in amino acids: CASSLWQGATDTQYF. For the CDR3, the DNA is TGTGCCAGCAGCCTCTGGCAGGGGGCGACAGATACGCAGTATTTT.

This chain joins TRBV6-6 and TRBJ1-2, with TRBD1 matching 7 bases. Germline assignment: CDR1 MNHNY and CDR2 SVGAGI (reference sequence). J lost 1 base, V lost 6 bases, and 11 bases had no gene match. The CDR3 covers 16 residues. The DNA of the CDR3 is TGTGCCAGCAGGCCTCAACCTGACAGGGTTAACTATGGCTACACCTTC. As protein: CASRPQPDRVNYGYTF.

This clone is a singleton in its sample. The chain has TRBV11-2 and TRBJ2-7; D ambiguous. V was trimmed by 4 bases and J by 1 base, leaving 8 bases between them. The CDR3 consists of 13 residues. Per germline, CDR1 SGHAT and CDR2 FQNNGV. The CDR3 nucleotides are TGTGCCAGCAGCTCGAGACCATCCTACGAGCAGTACTTC. Translation: CASSSRPSYEQYF.

The chain uses TRBV19 and TRBJ1-3, with D unresolved. The CDR3 contains 17 residues. CDR1 and CDR2 (germline): LNHDA, SQIVND (reference sequence). The V end was cut by 7 bases, the J end by 0 bases, with 19 bases between. This CDR3 reads CASTPAHGDYSGNTIYF. The DNA for the CDR3 is TGTGCCAGTACCCCGGCGCACGGCGATTACTCTGGAAACACCATATATTTT.

The chain links TRBV6-1 to TRBJ2-5, with D tentatively TRBD2 (5 bases). V dropped 6 bases and J dropped 1 base, with 12 bases sitting between them. The CDR3 is 14 amino acids. Looked up from germline, CDR1 is MNHNS and CDR2 is SASEGT. CDR3 nucleotides: TGTGCCAGCAGCCAGCTAGCCGTCCAAGAGACCCAGTACTTC. Translated, it gives CASSQLAVQETQYF.

The chain employs TRBV28 and TRBJ2-7; a weak D match, TRBD2 (6 bases). Germline V gene data show CDR1 as MDHEN and CDR2 as SYDVKM. This CDR3 spans 15 amino acids. V gave up 5 bases and J gave up 0 bases, with 14 bases separating them. The CDR3 region is CASSPGLRSSYEQYF. The CDR3 DNA reads as TGTGCCAGCAGTCCGGGACTGCGAAGCTCCTACGAGCAGTACTTC.

The chain employs TRBV19 and TRBJ2-5; D is perhaps TRBD2 (5 bases). This CDR3 region has 16 residues. Trimming left V 1 base short and J 1 base short, with 13 bases between. Germline CDR1 reads LNHDA; CDR2 reads SQIVND (reference sequence). For the CDR3, the DNA is TGTGCCAGTAGTATAGCGCCGGCGGGCTTCCAAGAGACCCAGTACTTC. This sequence encodes CASSIAPAGFQETQYF.

Only one count was recorded for this clone. V is TRBV4-1 and J is TRBJ2-1; D is uncertain. The CDR3 has 14 amino acids. V was pared by 4 bases and J by 3 bases, with 10 bases between. Germline V gives CDR1 MGHRA, CDR2 YSYEKL. The DNA for the CDR3 is TGCGCCAGCAGCCTACTCCAAATCTACAATGAGCAGTTCTTC. Protein sequence: CASSLLQIYNEQFF.

This clone was recorded once. The J gene is TRBJ2-3, the V gene TRBV13; no definite D call. V gave up 2 bases and J gave up 0 bases, with 6 bases separating them. This CDR3 spans 14 amino acids. Per germline, CDR1 PRHDT and CDR2 FYEKMQ (reference sequence). The chain's CDR3 is CASSLIGSTDTQYF. In nucleotides, the CDR3 is TGTGCCAGCAGCTTAATCGGGAGCACAGATACGCAGTATTTT.

The CDR3 sequence: CASRKESYGRAASGRYF. As DNA, the CDR3 is TGTGCCAGCAGAAAGGAGTCGTACGGGAGGGCAGCATCGGGGCGGTACTTC. The chain links TRBV21-1 to TRBJ2-7; the DNA was not compared with TRBD2, the D call given in the table. TRBV21-1 is designated a pseudogene. The CDR3 extends over 17 amino acids.

The rearrangement uses TRBV6-5 and TRBJ2-2; perhaps D is TRBD1 or TRBD2 (5 bases each). Trimming took off 5 bases at V and 7 bases at J, with 14 bases between the two ends. CDR1 and CDR2 from the germline V gene are MNHEY and SVGAGI. The CDR3 is 14 residues long. The CDR3 bases are TGTGCCAGCAGTCCCCCGGGGCCGGGCGGGGAGCTGTTTTTT. Its protein product is CASSPPGPGGELFF.

The V and J genes are TRBV18 and TRBJ1-4, with D unclear. Germline values: CDR1 KGHSH, CDR2 LQKENI. The V gene lost 2 bases and the J gene lost 4 bases, with 11 bases spanning the gap. The CDR3 sequence is 15 residues long. CDR3 loop: CASSPKWQNNEKLFF. DNA for the CDR3: TGTGCCAGCTCACCAAAGTGGCAGAATAATGAAAAACTGTTTTTT.

This clone was seen a single time. The gene calls are TRBV7-9 and TRBJ2-2, with 7 nucleotides matching TRBD2. After removal of 1 base from V and 2 bases from J, the junction contained 7 bases not matched to a gene. CDR1 is SEHNR and CDR2 is FQNEAQ in the germline V gene (reference sequence). The CDR3 is made up of 17 amino acids. CDR3 sequence reads: CASSLGVPGLNTGELFF. The CDR3 DNA is TGTGCCAGCAGCTTAGGGGTTCCGGGACTAAACACCGGGGAGCTGTTTTTT.

The CDR3 DNA follows: TGTGCCAGTAGTGCGCACAGGGTGGGGAACACCGGGGAGCTGTTTTTT. It is translated as CASSAHRVGNTGELFF. The rearrangement joins TRBV19 to TRBJ2-2; D may be TRBD1 (6 bases). The V end was cut by 5 bases, the J end by 1 base, with 14 bases between. Germline V gene data show CDR1 as LNHDA and CDR2 as SQIVND (reference sequence). This CDR3 contains 16 residues.

The V gene is TRBV18, the J gene TRBJ2-7, with 8 nucleotides matching TRBD1. CDR3 size: 15 residues. V dropped 5 bases and J dropped 5; count of bases not matched to a gene: 11. Germline V gene sequence: CDR1 KGHSH, CDR2 LQKENI. CDR3 sequence reads: CASSSVQGALNEQYF. CDR3 nucleotides: TGTGCCAGCTCATCGGTTCAGGGGGCGCTGAACGAGCAGTACTTC.

The gene calls are TRBV6-1 and TRBJ2-7; D not resolved. Germline V gives CDR1 MNHNS, CDR2 SASEGT. The V end was cut by 4 bases, the J end by 2 bases, with 12 bases between. This CDR3 region has 14 residues. The CDR3 here is CASSVHSAAYEQYF. CDR3 coding DNA: TGTGCCAGCAGTGTCCACTCTGCGGCCTACGAGCAGTACTTC.

This chain uses TRBV19 with TRBJ1-1; D is undetermined. Germline V lookup: CDR1 LNHDA, CDR2 SQIVND (reference sequence). The length of the CDR3 is 14 residues. Trimming cost V 10 bases and J 4 bases, with 19 bases left between them. The CDR3 is CATQPGHESTEAFF. The CDR3 DNA reads TGTGCCACGCAGCCGGGCCACGAGAGCACTGAAGCTTTCTTT.

The chain links TRBV6-6 to TRBJ1-1; TRBD1 might be the D (5 bases). The CDR3 sequence is 14 residues long. V was cut by 2 bases and J by 6 bases, with 13 bases left in between. Germline CDR1 reads MNHNY; CDR2 reads SVGAGI (reference sequence). This CDR3 is CASSYEGRDPEAFF. The CDR3 DNA sequence: TGTGCCAGCAGTTACGAAGGCAGGGACCCTGAAGCTTTCTTT.

This chain uses TRBV6-5 with TRBJ1-1; D might be TRBD1 (6 bases). Germline-derived CDR1 and CDR2 are MNHEY and SVGAGI. Between the trimmed V and J ends, which lost 4 bases and 1 base, there was a span of 10 bases. CDR3 length: 14 residues. The DNA for the CDR3 is TGTGCCAGCAGTTCCGGGGGCTGGAACACTGAAGCTTTCTTT. Amino acid sequence: CASSSGGWNTEAFF.

The J gene is TRBJ1-6, the V gene TRBV5-8; D gene uncertain. V lost 1 base, J lost 6 bases, and 8 bases lay in between. CDR1 is SGHTS, CDR2 YDEGEE, per germline. This CDR3 region has 14 residues. CDR3 DNA: TGTGCCAGCAGCTTGAAGACTCTTAATTCACCCCTCCACTTT. It is translated as CASSLKTLNSPLHF. Complete variable domain (other parts from reference TRBV5-8 and TRBJ1-6): EAGVTQSPTHLIKTRGQQATLRCSPISGHTSVYWYQQALGLGLQFLLWYDEGEERNRGNFPPRFSGRQFPNYSSELNVNALELEDSALYLCASSLKTLNSPLHFGNGTRLTVT.

In the case of this clone: Other DNA sequences in this specimen translate into the identical CDR3. The chain couples TRBV28 to TRBJ2-7; TRBD1 aligns across 7 bases. The CDR3 is made up of 13 amino acids. Germline CDR1 MDHEN, CDR2 SYDVKM. V shed 5 bases and J 1 base; nucleotides not matched to a gene: 2. CDR3 sequence (DNA): TGTGCCAGCAGTCCGGGACAGTCCTACGAGCAGTACTTC. Amino acid sequence: CASSPGQSYEQYF.

V gene TRBV7-9 combines with J gene TRBJ1-5; 11 bases are shared with TRBD1. The CDR3 totals 17 residues. The J segment lost 4 bases and the V segment lost 0 bases, leaving 5 bases of the junction unmatched. Germline V lookup: CDR1 SEHNR, CDR2 FQNEAQ (reference sequence). DNA of the CDR3: TGTGCCAGCAGCTTAGCGCCGGGACAGGGGGGGAATCAGCCCCAGCATTTT. It encodes CASSLAPGQGGNQPQHF.

The CDR3 reads CASKRTEQETQYF. The DNA of the CDR3 is TGCGCCAGCAAGAGGACGGAACAAGAGACCCAGTACTTC. The V gene is TRBV10-2, the J gene TRBJ2-5; D remains ambiguous. From germline, CDR1 is WSHSY and CDR2 SAAADI. This CDR3 is built from 13 residues. Trimming shortened V by 7 bases and J by 2 bases, and 11 bases separated the two germline ends.

J is TRBJ1-1 and V is TRBV5-1, with unresolved D. The CDR3 length is 14 residues. Germline V gives CDR1 SGHRS, CDR2 YFSETQ. Trimming left V 0 bases short and J 4 bases short, with 10 bases between. The CDR3, as DNA: TGCGCCAGCAGCTTGGCTGGGGTAAGCACTGAAGCTTTCTTT. This sequence encodes CASSLAGVSTEAFF.

The V and J genes are TRBV19 and TRBJ1-6; D is ambiguous. CDR1 and CDR2 (germline): LNHDA, SQIVND (reference sequence). V was clipped by 1 base and J by 10 bases, with 5 bases between them. The CDR3 contains 12 residues. CDR3 sequence reads: CASSIGLSPLHF. The CDR3 coding sequence is TGTGCCAGTAGTATAGGTCTCTCACCCCTCCACTTT.

The V call is TRBV21-1, the J call TRBJ2-5; TRBD1 was called by the table and not checked on the DNA. The DNA end lines up better with TRBJ2-7; the J call may be wrong. TRBV21-1 counts as a pseudogene. The CDR3 contains 15 residues. The CDR3 DNA follows: TGTGCCAGCAGCAAAGTCTTCCAGGGGGCCTACGAGCAGTACTTC. This gives the protein CASSKVFQGAYEQYF.